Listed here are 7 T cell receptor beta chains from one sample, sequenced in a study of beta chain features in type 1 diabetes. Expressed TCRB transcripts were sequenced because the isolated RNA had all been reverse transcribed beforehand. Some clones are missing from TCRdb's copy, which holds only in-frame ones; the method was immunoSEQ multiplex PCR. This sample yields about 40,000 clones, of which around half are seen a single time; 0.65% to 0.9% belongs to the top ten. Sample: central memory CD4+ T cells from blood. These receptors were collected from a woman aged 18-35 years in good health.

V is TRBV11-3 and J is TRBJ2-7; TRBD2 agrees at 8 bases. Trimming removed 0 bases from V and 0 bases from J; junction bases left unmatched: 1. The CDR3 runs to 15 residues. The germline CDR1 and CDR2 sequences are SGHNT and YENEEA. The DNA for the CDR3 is TGTGCCAGCAGCTTAGAAGCGGGGGACTCCTACGAGCAGTACTTC. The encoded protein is CASSLEAGDSYEQYF.

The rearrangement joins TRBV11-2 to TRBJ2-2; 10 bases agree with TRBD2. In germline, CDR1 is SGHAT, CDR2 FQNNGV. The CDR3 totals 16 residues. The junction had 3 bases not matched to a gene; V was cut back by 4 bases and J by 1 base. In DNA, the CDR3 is TGTGCCAGCAGCTATCGACTAGCGGGGAACACCGGGGAGCTGTTTTTT. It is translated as CASSYRLAGNTGELFF.

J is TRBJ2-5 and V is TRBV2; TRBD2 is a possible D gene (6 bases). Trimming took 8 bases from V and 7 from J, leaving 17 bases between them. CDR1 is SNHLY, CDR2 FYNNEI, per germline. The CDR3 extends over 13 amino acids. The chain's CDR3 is CASGRRQEGTQYF. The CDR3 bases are TGTGCCAGCGGTCGCAGGCAGGAGGGGACCCAGTACTTC.

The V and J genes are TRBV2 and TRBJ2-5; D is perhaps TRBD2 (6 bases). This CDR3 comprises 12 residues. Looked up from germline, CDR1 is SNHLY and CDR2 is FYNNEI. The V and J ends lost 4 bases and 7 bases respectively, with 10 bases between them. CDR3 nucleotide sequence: TGTGCCAGCAGTGGGAAGGAGGGGACCCAGTACTTC. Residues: CASSGKEGTQYF.

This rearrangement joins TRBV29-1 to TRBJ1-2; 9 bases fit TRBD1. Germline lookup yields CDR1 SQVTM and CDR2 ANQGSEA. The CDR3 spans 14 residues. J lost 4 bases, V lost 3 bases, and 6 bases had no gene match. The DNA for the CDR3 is TGCAGCGTTGACTCCGGGACAGGGAGCTATGGCTACACCTTC. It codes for CSVDSGTGSYGYTF.

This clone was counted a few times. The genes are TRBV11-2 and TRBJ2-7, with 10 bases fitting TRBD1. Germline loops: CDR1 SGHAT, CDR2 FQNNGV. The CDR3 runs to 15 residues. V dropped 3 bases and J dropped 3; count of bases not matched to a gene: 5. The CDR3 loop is CASSFHRTGGYEQYF. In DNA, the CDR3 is TGTGCCAGCAGCTTCCATCGGACAGGGGGCTACGAGCAGTACTTC. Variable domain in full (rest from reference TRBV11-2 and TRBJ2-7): EAGVAQSPRYKIIEKRQSVAFWCNPISGHATLYWYQQILGQGPKLLIQFQNNGVVDDSQLPKDRFSAERLKGVDSTLKIQPAKLEDSAVYLCASSFHRTGGYEQYFGPGTRLTVT.

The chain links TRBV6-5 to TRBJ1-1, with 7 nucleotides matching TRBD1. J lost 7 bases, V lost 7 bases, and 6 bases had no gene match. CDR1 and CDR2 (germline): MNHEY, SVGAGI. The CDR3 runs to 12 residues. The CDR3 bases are TGTGCCAGCATGAGGGACAGATTTGAAGCTTTCTTT. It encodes CASMRDRFEAFF.